This TCR beta chain was recovered during a study of cytomegalovirus exposure and HLA in healthy donors. Findings and limits, study-wide: Rarity held for most TCR sequences, but there were some public TCRs that occurred in many donors. Most of the TCR beta V segments (in an earlier analysis) were productive either about 87% or about 30% of the time. Indistinguishable V segments such as TRBV6-2 and TRBV6-3 were excluded.

This PCR relied on a set of 60 Vbeta primers and 13 Jbeta primers. Sequenced by immunoSEQ multiplex PCR; TCRdb stores in-frame clones only, minus some. The sample has approximately 130,000 clones, around 75% seen once. Points on this clone: The antigen is undetermined.

Germline V CDR1 and CDR2: LNHNV, YYDKDF (reference sequence). CDR3 size: 15 residues. With 1 base clipped from V and 7 bases from J, the junction kept 4 bases outside the gene matches. The TCR sequence derives from a man in his thirties or forties in good health and CMV-seronegative. The genes are TRBV15 and TRBJ2-1, with 10 bases that match TRBD2. The specimen was PBMCs. In DNA, the CDR3 is TGTGCCACCAGCAGAGTTACTAGCGGGACGAATGAGCAGTTCTTC. Protein product: CATSRVTSGTNEQFF.